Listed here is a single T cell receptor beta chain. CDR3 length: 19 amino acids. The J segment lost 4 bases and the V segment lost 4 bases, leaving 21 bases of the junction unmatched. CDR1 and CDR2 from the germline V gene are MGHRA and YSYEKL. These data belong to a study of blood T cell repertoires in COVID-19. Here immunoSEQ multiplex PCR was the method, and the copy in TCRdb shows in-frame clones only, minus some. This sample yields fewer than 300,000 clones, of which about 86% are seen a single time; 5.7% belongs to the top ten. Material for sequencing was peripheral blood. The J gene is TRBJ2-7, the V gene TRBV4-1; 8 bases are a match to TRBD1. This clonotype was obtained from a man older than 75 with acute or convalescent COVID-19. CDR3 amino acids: CASSRTGQGVSQERYEQYF. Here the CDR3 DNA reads TGCGCCAGCAGCCGCACCGGACAGGGTGTCTCCCAGGAACGATACGAGCAGTACTTC.